What follows are 32 T cell receptor beta chains derived from one specimen sequenced in a study of T cells in Graves' hyperthyroidism and ophthalmopathy. RNA transcripts gave rise to amplified TCR beta CDR3 regions. During a first-round RT-PCR of the TCR CDR3, the HTBI primer set was used. TCRdb reprocessed the multiplex PCR reads with MiXCR, giving one entry per CDR3 protein. The data contain nearly 750,000 distinct CDR3 sequences, just over 35% of them singletons. Sequencing was performed on blood. The receptors derive from a woman aged 40 to 50 with Graves' hyperthyroidism.

A remark on this clonotype: A much larger clone sits a single nucleotide away, making a read error possible. The CDR3 DNA follows: TGTGTCAGCAGTCCGGACGACTATGGCTACACCTTC. The encoded protein is CVSSPDDYGYTF. V gene TRBV7-8 combines with J gene TRBJ1-2; unclear D gene. CDR1 and CDR2 from the germline V gene are SGHVS and FQNEAQ. CDR3 length equals 12 residues.

A few counts support this clonotype. The V and J genes are TRBV6-5 and TRBJ2-7; the match to TRBD1 covers 7 bases. The germline V gene encodes CDR1 MNHEY and CDR2 SVGAGI. V was pared by 6 bases and J by 3 bases, with 8 bases of the junction left unmatched. CDR3 length: 14 amino acids. The CDR3 nucleotides are TGTGCCAGCAGGGTGCGCTACAGGGGCTACGAGCAGTACTTC. It yields the protein CASRVRYRGYEQYF.

This clonotype has at least ten counts. The CDR3 here is CASSTGGRQPQHF. In nucleotides, the CDR3 is TGTGCCAGCAGTACGGGAGGGCGGCAGCCCCAGCATTTT. J is TRBJ1-5 and V is TRBV6-6; D unresolved. This CDR3 spans 13 amino acids. Trimming removed 5 bases at V and 7 bases at J, with 12 bases between. Germline V lookup: CDR1 MNHNY, CDR2 SVGAGI (reference sequence).

As to this clonotype: It may be a read error: a sequence one base away is much more abundant. This chain uses TRBV4-1 with TRBJ1-2; D perhaps matches TRBD1 (5 bases). V lost 0 bases and J lost 6, with 14 bases in between. Germline values: CDR1 MGHRA, CDR2 YSYEKL. CDR3 length equals 15 residues. CDR3 region: CASSQDLSRGNGYTF. The CDR3 bases are TGCGCCAGCAGCCAAGATCTTTCGAGGGGCAATGGCTACACCTTC.

This clonotype was recorded a few times. The chain uses TRBV20-1 and TRBJ1-6; 7 nucleotides match TRBD1. V was pared by 2 bases and J by 8 bases, with 0 bases of the junction left unmatched. The CDR3 spans 12 residues. Germline V gives CDR1 DFQATT, CDR2 SNEGSKA (reference sequence). In DNA, the CDR3 is TGCAGTGCTAGAACAGGGGATTCACCCCTCCACTTT. It encodes CSARTGDSPLHF.

This clonotype occurred many times. The rearrangement links TRBV10-1 to TRBJ1-1; tentative D call: TRBD1 (5 bases). This CDR3 is 14 amino acids long. CDR1 and CDR2 from the germline V gene are WNHNN and SYGVQD (reference sequence). Trimming pared 0 bases from V and 11 bases from J, leaving 16 bases between. In DNA form, the CDR3 reads TGCGCCAGCAGTGAGTCAGCATTCGTGGGGACCGCTTTCTTT. It encodes CASSESAFVGTAFF.

The chain uses TRBV6-6 and TRBJ1-2; D unclear. CDR3 length: 13 residues. Trimming shortened V by 8 bases and J by 5 bases, and 15 bases separated the two germline ends. Germline values: CDR1 MNHNY, CDR2 SVGAGI (reference sequence). The DNA for the CDR3 is TGTGCCAGCTCACCATCCCAGGATTATGGCTACACCTTC. Translating it yields CASSPSQDYGYTF.

This clonotype was observed at least ten times. J is TRBJ1-1 and V is TRBV2, with D maybe TRBD1 (6 bases). V was shortened by 1 base and J by 4 bases, with 10 bases between the two germline ends. Germline V gene data show CDR1 as SNHLY and CDR2 as FYNNEI. CDR3 length equals 14 residues. CDR3 DNA sequence: TGTGCCAGCAGTGAAGAGGGGGGGGGCACTGAAGCTTTCTTT. Translating gives CASSEEGGGTEAFF.

This clonotype was seen at least ten times. The V call is TRBV7-9, the J call TRBJ2-5; no clear D. The CDR3 consists of 12 residues. The V gene lost 8 bases and the J gene lost 1 base, with 8 bases spanning the gap. CDR1 and CDR2 (germline): SEHNR, FQNEAQ (reference sequence). The CDR3 DNA is TGTGCCAGCGCGAAGTTCCAAGAGACCCAGTACTTC. Its protein product is CASAKFQETQYF.

This clonotype was picked up many times. The V call is TRBV7-8, the J call TRBJ1-3; D is ambiguous. Germline V gene data show CDR1 as SGHVS and CDR2 as FQNEAQ. Trimming took off 6 bases at V and 4 bases at J, with 13 bases between the two ends. CDR3 length: 14 amino acids. The CDR3 loop reads CASSPGGLGNTIYF. The CDR3 nucleotides are TGTGCCAGCAGTCCTGGCGGGTTAGGAAACACCATATATTTT.

This clonotype was observed a few times. This sequence joins TRBV12-3 or TRBV12-4 and TRBJ2-2, with unresolved D. V was shortened by 4 bases and J by 5 bases, with 11 bases between the two germline ends. The CDR3 is 14 amino acids. In DNA form, the CDR3 reads TGTGCCAGCAGTTCCCTAAAGAAGACCGGGGAGCTGTTTTTT. It is translated as CASSSLKKTGELFF.

This clonotype was found many times. This sequence joins TRBV12-3 or TRBV12-4 and TRBJ1-5; 8 bases map to TRBD1. V lost 6 bases to trimming and J lost 4 bases; unmatched junction nucleotides: 8. This CDR3 comprises 15 residues. The DNA for the CDR3 is TGTGCCAGCAGCCTCGCCGGACAGGGTAATCAGCCCCAGCATTTT. As protein: CASSLAGQGNQPQHF.

In its sample, this clonotype was seen a few times. An end of the junction differs from the germline gene, which may be a read error. V usage is TRBV4-3 and J usage is TRBJ2-5, with 14 bases matching TRBD2. Per the germline V gene, CDR1 is LGHNA and CDR2 is YSLEER. The CDR3 covers 13 residues. As DNA, the CDR3 is TGCGCCAGCAGCCAGGGACTAGCGGGGGCCCCAAACTTC. It yields the protein CASSQGLAGAPNF.

This clonotype was found a few times. The chain links TRBV20-1 to TRBJ1-2; 8 bases line up with TRBD1. Trimming removed 0 bases from V and 4 bases from J; junction bases left unmatched: 7. The CDR3 runs to 15 residues. CDR1 DFQATT and CDR2 SNEGSKA come from the germline V gene (reference sequence). CDR3 sequence (DNA): TGCAGTGCTAGAGATTTTCGACAGGGGACCTATGGCTACACCTTC. Its protein product is CSARDFRQGTYGYTF.

This clonotype turned up a few times. V gene TRBV9 combines with J gene TRBJ2-2; D gene unclear. The germline CDR1 and CDR2 sequences are SGDLS and YYNGEE. CDR3 length equals 15 residues. V was shortened by 4 bases and J by 1 base, with 11 bases between the two germline ends. The CDR3 loop is CASSPRLQNTGELFF. The CDR3 region has the DNA TGTGCCAGCAGCCCTAGGCTACAGAACACCGGGGAGCTGTTTTTT.

This clonotype was found many times. V is TRBV11-2 and J is TRBJ2-7, with unresolved D. The CDR3 length is 17 residues. Trimming cost V 3 bases and J 2 bases, with 20 bases left between them. Germline V CDR1 and CDR2: SGHAT, FQNNGV. This CDR3 is CASSFEPWKTRTYEQYF. In DNA, the CDR3 is TGTGCCAGCAGCTTCGAACCCTGGAAGACACGAACCTACGAGCAGTACTTC.

This clonotype was counted at least ten times. The V call is TRBV7-3, the J call TRBJ2-2; 9 nucleotides align to TRBD1. V gave up 4 bases and J gave up 6 bases; unmatched junction bases: 6. From germline, CDR1 is SGHTA and CDR2 FQGTGA. CDR3 length equals 15 residues. CDR3 sequence: CASSSGTGRAGELFF. In DNA form, the CDR3 reads TGTGCCAGCAGCTCCGGGACAGGGAGGGCCGGGGAGCTGTTTTTT. The whole variable domain, remainder taken from reference TRBV7-3 and TRBJ2-2, is GAGVSQTPSNKVTEKGKYVELRCDPISGHTALYWYRQSLGQGPEFLIYFQGTGAADDSGLPNDRFFAVRPEGSVSTLKIQRTERGDSAVYLCASSSGTGRAGELFFGEGSRLTVL.

J is TRBJ1-1 and V is TRBV19; D call uncertain. The V gene lost 9 bases and the J gene lost 0 bases, with 17 bases spanning the gap. Germline V lookup: CDR1 LNHDA, CDR2 SQIVND (reference sequence). The CDR3 contains 15 residues. DNA of the CDR3: TGTGCCAGCAGTCCCCCTGGGGAGATGAACACTGAAGCTTTCTTT. It encodes CASSPPGEMNTEAFF.

This clonotype was recorded a few times. J is TRBJ2-7 and V is TRBV4-3, with D perhaps being TRBD1 or TRBD2 (6 bases each). This CDR3 has 15 residues. Germline V gives CDR1 LGHNA, CDR2 YSLEER. V gave up 3 bases and J gave up 7 bases, with 19 bases separating them. CDR3 region: CASSQGAGKVWEQYF. The CDR3 nucleotides are TGCGCCAGCAGCCAGGGGGCGGGGAAGGTGTGGGAGCAGTACTTC.

This clonotype was detected only once. The rearrangement uses TRBV20-1 and TRBJ2-1; 11 positions agree with TRBD2. Matching the DNA end better, TRBJ2-7 makes the J call doubtful. The CDR3 has 18 residues. Germline V lookup: CDR1 DFQATT, CDR2 SNEGSKA (reference sequence). Here the CDR3 DNA reads TGCAGTGCTAGAGTGTCGCTCCTAATAGCGGGGGGGCCGAATGAGCAGTACTTC. Translating gives CSARVSLLIAGGPNEQYF.

This clonotype was recorded many times. The chain is built from TRBV9 and TRBJ1-4; D is ambiguous. This CDR3 has 15 residues. Germline CDR1 reads SGDLS; CDR2 reads YYNGEE. Between the trimmed V and J ends, which lost 6 bases and 0 bases, there was a span of 12 bases. For the CDR3, the DNA is TGTGCCAGCACTTTAACACCTTCAACTAATGAAAAACTGTTTTTT. Amino acids: CASTLTPSTNEKLFF.

There are a few counts of this clonotype. The chain carries TRBV7-2 and TRBJ1-1; no reliable D call. Germline V lookup: CDR1 SGHTA, CDR2 FQGNSA. Between the trimmed V and J ends, which lost 5 bases and 3 bases, there was a span of 10 bases. The CDR3 has 13 amino acids. The CDR3 spells CASSQESYTEAFF. The CDR3 DNA follows: TGTGCCAGCAGCCAGGAATCTTACACTGAAGCTTTCTTT.

To note about this clonotype: Because the CDR3 is missing its conserved closing phenylalanine or tryptophan, this is likely a read error. This chain joins TRBV7-9 and TRBJ1-1; possibly TRBD1 for D (5 bases). Germline CDR1 and CDR2: SEHNR and FQNEAQ (reference sequence). The V gene lost 0 bases and the J gene lost 4 bases, with 18 bases spanning the gap. CDR3 size: 17 residues. The CDR3 region is CASSLAAGRIEATEAFL. The DNA of the CDR3 is TGTGCCAGCAGCTTAGCGGCAGGGCGGATAGAAGCCACTGAAGCTTTCCTT.

The chain links TRBV7-9 to TRBJ2-7; 7 bases align to TRBD2. The DNA end is a closer match to TRBJ2-1, so the J assignment may be wrong. Per the germline V gene, CDR1 is SEHNR and CDR2 is FQNEAQ (reference sequence). The CDR3 has 13 residues. Here the CDR3 reads CASSITSDNEQFF. The DNA of the CDR3 is TGTGCCAGCAGCATCACTAGCGACAATGAGCAGTTCTTC.

With respect to this clonotype: Relative to the germline gene, one junction end is altered; a read error may explain this. The chain has TRBV10-1 and TRBJ1-5; 8 bases are a match to TRBD1. Germline V gene lookup returns CDR1 WNHNN and CDR2 SYGVQD (reference sequence). The CDR3 totals 17 residues. CDR3 sequence (DNA): TGTGCCAGCAGGAGGGGACAGGAAAAATATAGCAATCAGCCCCAGCATTTT. Protein sequence: CASRRGQEKYSNQPQHF.

In this sample, this clonotype turned up many times. J is TRBJ2-5 and V is TRBV19; D not certain. Per germline, CDR1 LNHDA and CDR2 SQIVND (reference sequence). V lost 3 bases, J lost 0 bases, and 5 bases lay in between. The CDR3 extends over 13 amino acids. The CDR3 DNA reads as TGTGCCAGTAGTATGGGTTACCAAGAGACCCAGTACTTC. Its translation: CASSMGYQETQYF.

A few counts support this clonotype. J is TRBJ1-1 and V is TRBV6-2 or TRBV6-3; TRBD1 aligns across 12 bases. The germline CDR1 and CDR2 sequences are MNHEY and SVGEGT. The CDR3 contains 17 residues. V lost 2 bases, J lost 4 bases, and 8 bases stayed unmatched. CDR3 residues: CASSYPTGTGGSTEAFF. CDR3 DNA sequence: TGTGCCAGCAGTTACCCGACCGGGACAGGGGGCTCCACTGAAGCTTTCTTT.

For this clonotype: Since a much larger clone is just one base distant, this may be a read error. In DNA form, the CDR3 reads TGTGCCAGCAGCTCAGATCTGGCGGTTCAAGGCTCTGAAGCTTTCTTT. As protein: CASSSDLAVQGSEAFF. The V call is TRBV7-9, the J call TRBJ1-1; D gene ambiguous. Germline V gene data show CDR1 as SEHNR and CDR2 as FQNEAQ (reference sequence). V was cut by 4 bases and J by 6 bases, with 21 bases left in between. This CDR3 is 16 amino acids long.

This clonotype was recorded at least ten times. The chain couples TRBV19 to TRBJ1-2; D remains unclear. Germline V gene data show CDR1 as LNHDA and CDR2 as SQIVND (reference sequence). Trimming took off 5 bases at V and 5 bases at J, with 15 bases between the two ends. CDR3 length: 14 amino acids. CDR3 in DNA: TGTGCCAGTAGTGTCCGCGGAAGGCGATATGGCTACACCTTC. Translated: CASSVRGRRYGYTF.

This clonotype was counted many times. The chain combines TRBV6-2 or TRBV6-3 with TRBJ1-4, with 8 bases that match TRBD1. Germline V gives CDR1 MNHEY, CDR2 SVGEGT. The trim removed 6 bases at V and 0 bases at J, leaving 3 bases unmatched. The CDR3 has 15 amino acids. CDR3 residues: CASSDRGATNEKLFF. The CDR3 DNA reads TGTGCCAGCAGCGACAGGGGCGCAACTAATGAAAAACTGTTTTTT.

This clonotype was seen a handful of times. This chain's CDR3 is CASSELGSYGYTF. The CDR3 DNA reads TGTGCCAGCAGTGAACTCGGCAGCTATGGCTACACCTTC. The rearrangement uses TRBV6-1 and TRBJ1-2; no definite D call. This CDR3 is 13 amino acids long. The V gene lost 2 bases and the J gene lost 4 bases, with 8 bases spanning the gap. Germline lookup yields CDR1 MNHNS and CDR2 SASEGT.

The genes are TRBV4-3 and TRBJ1-2; D possibly corresponds to TRBD1 (6 bases). CDR1 and CDR2 (germline): LGHNA, YSLEER. The germline V and J ends were trimmed by 0 bases and 4 bases, with 12 bases remaining between them. The CDR3 is 15 residues long. The CDR3 DNA follows: TGCGCCAGCAGCCAAGACGGGGGGCTTCGCTATGGCTACACCTTC. Protein: CASSQDGGLRYGYTF.